This T cell receptor beta chain was profiled in a study of T cell responses to AZD1222 COVID-19 vaccine. Study in general: It was second doses at about 4 or about 12 weeks that were pooled. Study-level findings and limits: Two doses of AZD1222 preceded a rise in Spike-specific TCR breadth and depth.

With 6 bases clipped from V and 7 bases from J, the junction kept 13 bases outside the gene matches. The CDR3 spans 16 residues. Germline V gene sequence: CDR1 MNHEY, CDR2 SMNVEV (reference sequence). TCRdb keeps only in-frame clones here, not all; method: immunoSEQ multiplex PCR. The sample records over 95,000 clones, about 89% being singletons. Comments on this clone: The target antigen is unknown.

The sample consisted of peripheral blood, taken on day 0 of AZD1222 vaccination. The TCR was taken from an adult in good health. The J gene is TRBJ2-5, the V gene TRBV27; 11 bases map to TRBD1. In DNA form, the CDR3 reads TGTGCCAGCAGCACCCGGGGACAGGGGGTCGAGGGGACCCAGTACTTC. Translated: CASSTRGQGVEGTQYF.